These 2 T cell receptor beta chains were sequenced from one sample in a study of T-cell memory formation after mild COVID-19 (dated by TCRdb to the early 2020s). The receptor library was made with 5' RACE. Sequencing was performed on an Illumina NovaSeq 6000. Through fastp at Q25 and MiXCR, TCRdb rebuilt clones from the public reads, retaining in-frame beta chains. Records with the same CDR3 protein are collapsed into one entry carrying the most frequent genes and DNA. Present in this sample are roughly 400,000 distinct CDR3 sequences, 20% to 25% of which were seen just once. Around 8.8% of the sample is in the top ten clones. Sequenced sample: PBMCs or a T cell subset sorted from them (not recorded which). These TCRs come from an adult woman who had mild COVID-19 (a few samples of this study predate the infection). The sample titles of this study are shuffled in the database, so cell type and time point are left out; the donor was told from shared clones.

The chain joins TRBV4-1 to TRBJ2-7, with D perhaps TRBD2 (6 bases). V was cut by 1 base and J by 0 bases, with 16 bases left in between. The CDR3 consists of 17 residues. The germline CDR1 and CDR2 sequences are MGHRA and YSYEKL. The DNA of the CDR3 is TGCGCCAGCAGCCAAGTAGAGATTCCGGGGGTCTCCTACGAGCAGTACTTC. This encodes CASSQVEIPGVSYEQYF.

V and J are TRBV7-8 and TRBJ1-1, with 7 bases aligning to TRBD1. CDR1 is SGHVS and CDR2 is FQNEAQ in the germline V gene. V was clipped by 5 bases and J by 0 bases; unmatched bases: 6. The CDR3 runs 15 residues. The CDR3 region has the DNA TGTGCCAGCAGCCCGACAGGGATGATGAACACTGAAGCTTTCTTT. Its translation: CASSPTGMMNTEAFF. Drawing the rest from reference TRBV7-8 and TRBJ1-1, the complete variable domain is GAGVSQSPRYKVAKRGQDVALRCDPISGHVSLFWYQQALGQGPEFLTYFQNEAQLDKSGLPSDRFFAERPEGSVSTLKIQRTQQEDSAVYLCASSPTGMMNTEAFFGQGTRLTVV.